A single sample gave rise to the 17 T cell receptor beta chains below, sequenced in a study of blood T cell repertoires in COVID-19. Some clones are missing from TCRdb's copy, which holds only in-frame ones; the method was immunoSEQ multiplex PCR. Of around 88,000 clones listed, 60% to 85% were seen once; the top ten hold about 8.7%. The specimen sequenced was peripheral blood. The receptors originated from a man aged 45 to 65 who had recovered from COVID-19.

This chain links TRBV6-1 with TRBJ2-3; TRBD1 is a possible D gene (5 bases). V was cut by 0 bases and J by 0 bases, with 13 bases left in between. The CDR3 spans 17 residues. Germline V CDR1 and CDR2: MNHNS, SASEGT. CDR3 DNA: TGTGCCAGCAGTGAAGCAATCAGGGATCCTAGCACAGATACGCAGTATTTT. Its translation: CASSEAIRDPSTDTQYF.

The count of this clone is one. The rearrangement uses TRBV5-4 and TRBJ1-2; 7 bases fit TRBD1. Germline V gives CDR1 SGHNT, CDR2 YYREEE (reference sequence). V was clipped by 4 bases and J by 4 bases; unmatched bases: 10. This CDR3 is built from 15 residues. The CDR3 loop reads CASSLRQGTGYGYTF. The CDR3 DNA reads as TGTGCCAGCAGCCTCCGACAGGGCACAGGCTATGGCTACACCTTC.

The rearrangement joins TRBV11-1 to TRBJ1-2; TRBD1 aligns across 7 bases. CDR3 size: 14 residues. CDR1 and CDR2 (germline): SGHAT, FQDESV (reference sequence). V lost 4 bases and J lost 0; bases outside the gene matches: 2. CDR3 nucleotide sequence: TGTGCCAGCAGCTCAGGGACAGCTAACTATGGCTACACCTTC. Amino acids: CASSSGTANYGYTF.

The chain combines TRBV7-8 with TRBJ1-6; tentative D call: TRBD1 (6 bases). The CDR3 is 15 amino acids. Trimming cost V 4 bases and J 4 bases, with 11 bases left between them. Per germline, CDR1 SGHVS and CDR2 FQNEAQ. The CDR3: CASSYRQDYNSPLHF. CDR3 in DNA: TGTGCCAGCAGCTATAGACAGGATTATAATTCACCCCTCCACTTT.

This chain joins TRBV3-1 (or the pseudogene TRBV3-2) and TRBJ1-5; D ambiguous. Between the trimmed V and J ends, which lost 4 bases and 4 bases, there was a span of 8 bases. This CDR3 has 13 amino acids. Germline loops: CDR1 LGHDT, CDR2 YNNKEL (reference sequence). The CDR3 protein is CASSLSQNQPQHF. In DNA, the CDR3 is TGTGCCAGCAGCCTCAGTCAGAATCAGCCCCAGCATTTT.

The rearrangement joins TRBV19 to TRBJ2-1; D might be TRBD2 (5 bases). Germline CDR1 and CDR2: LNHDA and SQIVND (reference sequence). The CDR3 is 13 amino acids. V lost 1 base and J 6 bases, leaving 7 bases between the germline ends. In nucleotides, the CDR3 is TGTGCCAGTAGTATAGGGGCGGGCAATGAGCAGTTCTTC. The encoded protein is CASSIGAGNEQFF. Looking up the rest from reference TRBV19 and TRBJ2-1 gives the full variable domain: DGGITQSPKYLFRKEGQNVTLSCEQNLNHDAMYWYRQDPGQGLRLIYYSQIVNDFQKGDIAEGYSVSREKKESFPLTVTSAQKNPTAFYLCASSIGAGNEQFFGPGTRLTVL.

Here the CDR3 DNA reads TGTGCCAGCAGCCCCAGTACTGGAAACACCATATATTTT. It encodes CASSPSTGNTIYF. This sequence joins TRBV7-3 and TRBJ1-3; D not resolved. Trimming took 5 bases from V and 2 from J, leaving 7 bases between them. CDR1 is SGHTA, CDR2 FQGTGA, per germline. CDR3 length: 13 amino acids.

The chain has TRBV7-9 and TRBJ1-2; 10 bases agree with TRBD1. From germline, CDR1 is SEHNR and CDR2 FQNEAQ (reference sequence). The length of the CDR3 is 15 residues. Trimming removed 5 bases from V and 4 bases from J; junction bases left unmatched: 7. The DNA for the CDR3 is TGTGCCAGCAGCACACAGACAGGGGGCGGCTATGGCTACACCTTC. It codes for CASSTQTGGGYGYTF.

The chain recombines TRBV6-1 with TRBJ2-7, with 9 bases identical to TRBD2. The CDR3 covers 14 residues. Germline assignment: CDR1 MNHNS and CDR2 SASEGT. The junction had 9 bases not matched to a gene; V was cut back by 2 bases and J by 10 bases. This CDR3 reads CASSEILSGRDQYF. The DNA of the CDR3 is TGTGCCAGCAGTGAAATTCTTAGCGGGAGAGACCAGTACTTC.

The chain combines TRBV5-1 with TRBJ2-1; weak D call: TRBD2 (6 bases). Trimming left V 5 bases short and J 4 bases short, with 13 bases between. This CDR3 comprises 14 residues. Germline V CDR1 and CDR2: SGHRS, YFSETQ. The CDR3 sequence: CASRALGGYNEQFF. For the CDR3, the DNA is TGCGCCAGCAGAGCCTTGGGGGGTTACAATGAGCAGTTCTTC.

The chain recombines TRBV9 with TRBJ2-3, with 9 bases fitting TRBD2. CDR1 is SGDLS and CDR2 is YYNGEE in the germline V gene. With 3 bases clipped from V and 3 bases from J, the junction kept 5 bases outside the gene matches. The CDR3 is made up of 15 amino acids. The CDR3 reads CASSGSGRWTDTQYF. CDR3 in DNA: TGTGCCAGCAGCGGCAGCGGGAGGTGGACAGATACGCAGTATTTT.

The CDR3 DNA sequence: TGTGCCAGCAGCTCCGGACTGACTGAAGCTTTCTTT. Translation gives CASSSGLTEAFF. The chain couples TRBV5-6 to TRBJ1-1; D remains ambiguous. CDR1 and CDR2 (germline): SGHDT, YYEEEE. Trimming removed 3 bases at V and 5 bases at J, with 8 bases between. The CDR3 runs 12 residues. The full variable domain, rest sourced from reference TRBV5-6 and TRBJ1-1, is DAGVTQSPTHLIKTRGQQVTLRCSPKSGHDTVSWYQQALGQGPQFIFQYYEEEERQRGNFPDRFSGHQFPNYSSELNVNALLLGDSALYLCASSSGLTEAFFGQGTRLTVV.

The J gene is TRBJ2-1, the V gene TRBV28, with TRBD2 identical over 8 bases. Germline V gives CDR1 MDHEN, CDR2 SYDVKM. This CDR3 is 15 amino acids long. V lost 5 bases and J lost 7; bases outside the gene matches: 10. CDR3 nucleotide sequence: TGTGCCAGCAGTGTCGCCGGGACTAGGGCGAATGAGCAGTTCTTC. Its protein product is CASSVAGTRANEQFF.

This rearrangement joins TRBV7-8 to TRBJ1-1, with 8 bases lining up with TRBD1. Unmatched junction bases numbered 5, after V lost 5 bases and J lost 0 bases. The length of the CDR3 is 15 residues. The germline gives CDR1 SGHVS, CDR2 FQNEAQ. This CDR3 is CASSPRQGMNTEAFF. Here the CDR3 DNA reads TGTGCCAGCAGCCCCAGACAGGGGATGAACACTGAAGCTTTCTTT.

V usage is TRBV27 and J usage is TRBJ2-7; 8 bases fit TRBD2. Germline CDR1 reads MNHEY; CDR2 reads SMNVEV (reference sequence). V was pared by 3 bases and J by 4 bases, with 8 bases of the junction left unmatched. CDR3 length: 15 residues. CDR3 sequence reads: CASSFRSGSLYEQYF. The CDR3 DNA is TGTGCCAGCAGTTTTAGAAGCGGGAGCTTATACGAGCAGTACTTC.

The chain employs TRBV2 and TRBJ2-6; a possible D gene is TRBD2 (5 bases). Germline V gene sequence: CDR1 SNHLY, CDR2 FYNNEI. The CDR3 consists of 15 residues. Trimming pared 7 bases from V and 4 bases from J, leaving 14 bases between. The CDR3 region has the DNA TGTGCCAGCACCACCGAGGGTTCCGGGGCCAACGTCCTGACTTTC. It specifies CASTTEGSGANVLTF.

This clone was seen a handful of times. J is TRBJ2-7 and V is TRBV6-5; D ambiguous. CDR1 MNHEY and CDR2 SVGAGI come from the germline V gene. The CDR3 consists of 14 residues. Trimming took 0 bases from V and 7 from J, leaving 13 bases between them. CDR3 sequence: CASSYSLGLEEQYF. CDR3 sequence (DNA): TGTGCCAGCAGTTACTCGCTGGGTCTAGAGGAGCAGTACTTC.